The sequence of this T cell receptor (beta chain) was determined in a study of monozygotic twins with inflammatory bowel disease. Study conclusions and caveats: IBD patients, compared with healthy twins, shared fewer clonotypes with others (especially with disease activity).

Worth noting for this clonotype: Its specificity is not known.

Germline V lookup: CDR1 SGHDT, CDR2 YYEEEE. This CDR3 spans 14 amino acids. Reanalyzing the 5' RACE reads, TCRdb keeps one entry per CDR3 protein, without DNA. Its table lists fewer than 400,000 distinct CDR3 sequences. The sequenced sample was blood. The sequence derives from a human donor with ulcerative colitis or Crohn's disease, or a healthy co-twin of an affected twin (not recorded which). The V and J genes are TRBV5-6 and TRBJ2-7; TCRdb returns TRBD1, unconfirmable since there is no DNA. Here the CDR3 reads CASSLQGDVIEQYF.